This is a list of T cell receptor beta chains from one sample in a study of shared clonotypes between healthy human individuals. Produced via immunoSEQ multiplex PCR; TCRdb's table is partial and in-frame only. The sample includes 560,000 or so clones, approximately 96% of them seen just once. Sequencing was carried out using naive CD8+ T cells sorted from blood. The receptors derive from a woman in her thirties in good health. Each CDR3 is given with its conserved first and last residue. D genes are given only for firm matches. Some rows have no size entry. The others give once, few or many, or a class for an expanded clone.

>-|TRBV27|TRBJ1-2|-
TGTGCCAGCAAATACGAGGCTGAATATGGCTACACCTTC
CASKYEAEYGYTF
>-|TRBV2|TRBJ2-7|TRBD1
TGTGCCAGCAGTGAAGGGGACAGAGGTTACGAGCAGTACTTC
CASSEGDRGYEQYF
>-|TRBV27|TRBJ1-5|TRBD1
TGTGCCAGCAGGGCCGGGACAGGGCATCCCCAGCATTTT
CASRAGTGHPQHF
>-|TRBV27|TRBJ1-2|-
TGTGCCAGCAGTTTACAGGGTTTTGGTGGCTACACCTTC
CASSLQGFGGYTF
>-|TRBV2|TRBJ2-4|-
TGTGCCAGCAGGAGGGCGGACACCTGGGGAGACATTCAGTACTTC
CASRRADTWGDIQYF
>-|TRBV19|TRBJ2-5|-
TGTGCCAGTAGACCGACAGTATATGGGGAGACCCAGTACTTC
CASRPTVYGETQYF
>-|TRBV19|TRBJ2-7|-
TGTGCCAGTAGTATTGGCACCTACGAGCAGTACTTC
CASSIGTYEQYF
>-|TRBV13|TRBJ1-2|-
TGTGCCTGCGAATGGCGGGGGGGTACCTATGGCTACACCTTC
CACEWRGGTYGYTF
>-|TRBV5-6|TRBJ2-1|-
TGTGCCAGCAGCTTGGGAGTTCTGGACAGTTACAATGAGCAGTTCTTC
CASSLGVLDSYNEQFF
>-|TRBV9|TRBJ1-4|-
TGTGCCAGCAGACCAGGGCGGCAGCCGAATGAAAAACTGTTTTTT
CASRPGRQPNEKLFF
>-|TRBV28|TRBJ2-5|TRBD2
TGTGCCAGCAGTCCCTTCGTCCGGACTAGCGAACGGCAAGAGACCCAGTACTTC
CASSPFVRTSERQETQYF
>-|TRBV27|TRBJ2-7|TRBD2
TGTGCCAGCAGTTCCCGGACTAGCAGCTACGAGCAGTACTTC
CASSSRTSSYEQYF
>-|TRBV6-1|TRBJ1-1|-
TGTGCCAGCAGTGATTATCAGGGGCGTACTGAAGCTTTCTTT
CASSDYQGRTEAFF
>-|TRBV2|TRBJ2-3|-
TGTGCCAGCAGGATACCGACTCAACCCCCAGATACGCAGTATTTT
CASRIPTQPPDTQYF
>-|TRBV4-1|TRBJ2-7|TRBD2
TGCGCCAGCAGCCAACGGACTAGCGGGGCATACGAGCAGTACTTC
CASSQRTSGAYEQYF
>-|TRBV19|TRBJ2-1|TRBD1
TGTGCCAGTAGTATCGGACAGGACTACAATGAGCAGTTCTTC
CASSIGQDYNEQFF
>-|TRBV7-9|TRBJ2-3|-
TGTGCCAGCAGCGAGGGACATCGCACAGATACGCAGTATTTT
CASSEGHRTDTQYF
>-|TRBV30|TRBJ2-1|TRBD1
TGTGCCTGGAGTGTATGGGACAGGGATGAGCAGTTCTTC
CAWSVWDRDEQFF
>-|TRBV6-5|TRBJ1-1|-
TGTGCCAGCAGTTTAGTCTCGGAGAACACTGAAGCTTTCTTT
CASSLVSENTEAFF
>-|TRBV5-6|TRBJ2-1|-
TGTGCCAGCAGCCTCAGCAATGAGCAGTTCTTC
CASSLSNEQFF
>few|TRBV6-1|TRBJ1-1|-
TGTGCCAGCAGTGGACAGTTCCCTAACACTGAAGCTTTCTTT
CASSGQFPNTEAFF
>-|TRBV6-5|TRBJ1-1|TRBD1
TGTGCCAGTAGGACTCCAGGGGGGAACACTGAAGCTTTCTTT
CASRTPGGNTEAFF
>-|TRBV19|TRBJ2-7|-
TGTGCCAGTAGTATAGATGTCGAATTGAGCTCCTACGAGCAGTACTTC
CASSIDVELSSYEQYF
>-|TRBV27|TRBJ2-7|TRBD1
TGTGCCAGCAGCTCCGGGACAGCGCTCGAGCAGTACTTC
CASSSGTALEQYF
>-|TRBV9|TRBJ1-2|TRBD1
TGTGCCAGCAGCGGGTTACAACCGGGACAGGACTATGGCTACACCTTC
CASSGLQPGQDYGYTF
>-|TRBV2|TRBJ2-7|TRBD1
TGTGCCAGCAGTGGGGGACAGGTTGGTTACGAGCAGTACTTC
CASSGGQVGYEQYF
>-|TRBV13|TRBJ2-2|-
TGTGCCAGCAGCCCGACAGAGACTAAGGGAGCCGGGGAGCTGTTTTTT
CASSPTETKGAGELFF
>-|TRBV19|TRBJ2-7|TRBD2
TGTGCCAGTAGTCGGATGGGACTAGCGGGACCCCACGAGCAGTACTTC
CASSRMGLAGPHEQYF
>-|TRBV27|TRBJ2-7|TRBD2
TGTGCCAGCAGTTTACGAGGCGGGAGTGGGTACGAGCAGTACTTC
CASSLRGGSGYEQYF
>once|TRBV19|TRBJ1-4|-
TGTGCCAGTAGTTACAGGGCAATTAATGAAAAACTGTTTTTT
CASSYRAINEKLFF
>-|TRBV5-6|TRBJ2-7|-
TGTGCCAGCAGCTTGTTTCTGGGCTACGAGCAGTACTTC
CASSLFLGYEQYF
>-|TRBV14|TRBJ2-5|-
TGTGCCAGCAGCCCGGATCTCGAAGAGACCCAGTACTTC
CASSPDLEETQYF
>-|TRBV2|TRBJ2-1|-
TGTGCCAGCAGTGGGATTGGTAGCTATAGCTCCTACAATGAGCAGTTCTTC
CASSGIGSYSSYNEQFF
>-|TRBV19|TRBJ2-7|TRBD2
TGTGCCAGTAGTATATGGGGGACTAGCTCCTACGAGCAGTACTTC
CASSIWGTSSYEQYF
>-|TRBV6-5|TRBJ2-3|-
TGTGCCAGCAGTTACGCCACCAGCGGCACAGATACGCAGTATTTT
CASSYATSGTDTQYF
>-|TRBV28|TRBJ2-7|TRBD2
TGTGCCAGCAGTCTCACTAGCGGGAGCGGCTACGAGCAGTACTTC
CASSLTSGSGYEQYF
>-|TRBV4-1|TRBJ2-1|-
TGCGCCAGCAGCCAAGATCTTGGGGACCACTCCTACAATGAGCAGTTCTTC
CASSQDLGDHSYNEQFF
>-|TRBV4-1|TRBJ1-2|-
TGCGCCAGCAGCCAATTCAAAAGGAATCTGAACTATGGCTACACCTTC
CASSQFKRNLNYGYTF
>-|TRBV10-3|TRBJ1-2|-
TGTGCCATCAGTGAGTCGCAGTTTCCTAACTATGGCTACACCTTC
CAISESQFPNYGYTF
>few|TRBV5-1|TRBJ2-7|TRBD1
TGCGCCAGCAGCCTGACCTGGGACAGGGTCTACGAGCAGTACTTC
CASSLTWDRVYEQYF
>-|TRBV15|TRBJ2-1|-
TGTGCCACCAGCAGAGATCCTCGGCGCGGGAAGACCTACAATGAGCAGTTCTTC
CATSRDPRRGKTYNEQFF
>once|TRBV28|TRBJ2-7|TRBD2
TGTGCCAGCAGTTTTTTATCGCTAGCGGGAACCTACGAGCAGTACTTC
CASSFLSLAGTYEQYF
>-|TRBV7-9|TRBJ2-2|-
TGTGCCAGCAGCTTGTGGTCCCCACACACCCGAACCGGGGAGCTGTTTTTT
CASSLWSPHTRTGELFF
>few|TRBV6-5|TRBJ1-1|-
TGTGCCAGCAGTTCTGGTCGGACTGAAGCTTTCTTT
CASSSGRTEAFF
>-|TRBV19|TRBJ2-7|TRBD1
TGTGCCAGTAGTACGGGACAGTCTTCCTACGAGCAGTACTTC
CASSTGQSSYEQYF
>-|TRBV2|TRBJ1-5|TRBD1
TGTGCCAGCACCCTGGGGACAGTTTACAATCAGCCCCAGCATTTT
CASTLGTVYNQPQHF
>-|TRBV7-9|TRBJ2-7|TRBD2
TGTGCCAGCAGCCACCCGGAGTCTAGCGGGAGCTACGAGCAGTACTTC
CASSHPESSGSYEQYF
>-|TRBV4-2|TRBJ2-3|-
TGTGCCAGCAGCACCCCGGGTTCGTCAGATACGCAGTATTTT
CASSTPGSSDTQYF
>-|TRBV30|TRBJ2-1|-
TGTGCCTGGAAAGTCGGAGCGGACGCCTACAATGAGCAGTTCTTC
CAWKVGADAYNEQFF
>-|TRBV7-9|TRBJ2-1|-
TGTGCCAGCAACCACGGGACATTTGTTTGGAATGAGCAGTTCTTC
CASNHGTFVWNEQFF
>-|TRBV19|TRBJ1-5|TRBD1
TGTGCCAGTAGTAAGCGGGACAGGGGTGGGCAGCCCCAGCATTTT
CASSKRDRGGQPQHF
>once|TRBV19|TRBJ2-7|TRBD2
TGTGCCAGTAGTATGGGACTAGCATCCTACGAGCAGTACTTC
CASSMGLASYEQYF
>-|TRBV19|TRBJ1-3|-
TGTGCCAGTAGTACGGGGGACGGAAACACCATATATTTT
CASSTGDGNTIYF